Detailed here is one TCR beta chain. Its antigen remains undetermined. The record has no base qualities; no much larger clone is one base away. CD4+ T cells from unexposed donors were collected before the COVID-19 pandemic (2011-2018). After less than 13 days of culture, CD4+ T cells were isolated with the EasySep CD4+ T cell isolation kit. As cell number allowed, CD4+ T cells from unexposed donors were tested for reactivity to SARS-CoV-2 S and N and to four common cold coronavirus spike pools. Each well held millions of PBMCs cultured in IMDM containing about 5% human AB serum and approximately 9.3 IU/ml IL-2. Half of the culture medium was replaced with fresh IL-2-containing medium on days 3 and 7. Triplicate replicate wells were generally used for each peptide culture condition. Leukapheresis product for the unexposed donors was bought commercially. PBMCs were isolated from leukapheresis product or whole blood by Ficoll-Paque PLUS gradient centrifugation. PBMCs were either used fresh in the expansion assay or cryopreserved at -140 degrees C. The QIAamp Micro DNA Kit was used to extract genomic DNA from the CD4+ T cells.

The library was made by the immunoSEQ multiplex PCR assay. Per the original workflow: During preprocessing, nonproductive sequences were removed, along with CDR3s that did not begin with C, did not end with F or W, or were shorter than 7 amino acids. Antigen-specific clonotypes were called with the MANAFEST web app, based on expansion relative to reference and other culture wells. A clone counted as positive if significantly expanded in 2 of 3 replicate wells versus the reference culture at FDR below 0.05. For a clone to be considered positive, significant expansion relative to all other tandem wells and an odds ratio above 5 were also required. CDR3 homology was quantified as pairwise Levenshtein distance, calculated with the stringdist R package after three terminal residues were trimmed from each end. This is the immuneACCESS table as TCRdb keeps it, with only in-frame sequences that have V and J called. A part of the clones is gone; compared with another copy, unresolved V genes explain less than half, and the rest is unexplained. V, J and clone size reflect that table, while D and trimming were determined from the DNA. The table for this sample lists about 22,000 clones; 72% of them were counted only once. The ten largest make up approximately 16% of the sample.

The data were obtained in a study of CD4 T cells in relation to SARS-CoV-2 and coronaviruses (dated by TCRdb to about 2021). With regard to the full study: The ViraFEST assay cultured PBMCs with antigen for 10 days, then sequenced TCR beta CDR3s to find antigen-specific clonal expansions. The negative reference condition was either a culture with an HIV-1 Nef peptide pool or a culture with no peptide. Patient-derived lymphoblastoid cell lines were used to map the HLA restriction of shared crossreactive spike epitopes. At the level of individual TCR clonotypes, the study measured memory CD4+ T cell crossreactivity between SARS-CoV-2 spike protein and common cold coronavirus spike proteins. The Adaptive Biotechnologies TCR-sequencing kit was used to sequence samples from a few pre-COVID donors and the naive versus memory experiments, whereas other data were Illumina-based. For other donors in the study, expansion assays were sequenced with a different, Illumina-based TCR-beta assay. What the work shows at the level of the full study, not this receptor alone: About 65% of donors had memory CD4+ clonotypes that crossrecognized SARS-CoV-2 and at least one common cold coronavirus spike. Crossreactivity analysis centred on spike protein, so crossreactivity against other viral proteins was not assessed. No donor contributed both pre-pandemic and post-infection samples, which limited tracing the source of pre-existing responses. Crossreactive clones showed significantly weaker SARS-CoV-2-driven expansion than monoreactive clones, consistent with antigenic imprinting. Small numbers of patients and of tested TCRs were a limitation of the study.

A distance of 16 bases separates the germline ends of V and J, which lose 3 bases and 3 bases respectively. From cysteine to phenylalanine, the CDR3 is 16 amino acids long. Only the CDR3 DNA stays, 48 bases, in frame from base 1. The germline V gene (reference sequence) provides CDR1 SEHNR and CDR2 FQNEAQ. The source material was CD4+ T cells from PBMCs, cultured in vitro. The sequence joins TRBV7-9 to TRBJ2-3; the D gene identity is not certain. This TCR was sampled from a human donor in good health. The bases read TGTGCCAGCAGCTTCTCTAAAGGGCTGCGTACAGATACGCAGTATTTT. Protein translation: CASSFSKGLRTDTQYF. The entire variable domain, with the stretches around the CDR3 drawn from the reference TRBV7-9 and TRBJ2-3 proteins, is DTGVSQNPRHKITKRGQNVTFRCDPISEHNRLYWYRQTLGQGPEFLTYFQNEAQLEKSRLLSDRFSAERPKGSFSTLEIQRTEQGDSAMYLCASSFSKGLRTDTQYFGPGTRLTVL.